These T cell receptor beta chains were read from a single sample in a study of blood T cell repertoires in COVID-19. Some clones are missing from TCRdb's copy, which holds only in-frame ones; the method was immunoSEQ multiplex PCR. This sample has about 160,000 clones, with approximately 80% found just once. Sequencing used PBMCs or T cells enriched from blood (not recorded which). The receptors derive from a man aged 40-49 years who had recovered from COVID-19. The CDR3 runs from the conserved cysteine through the conserved F or W. D genes are given only for firm matches. Clone sizes are given selectively: once, few, many, or a class where the clone is expanded.

cdr3_aa cdr3_nt j_call clone_size d_call v_call
CASSSRLPQETQYF TGTGCCAGCAGCTCCCGACTGCCTCAAGAGACCCAGTACTTC TRBJ2-5 . . TRBV7-9
CAWTGRGDTEAFF TGTGCCTGGACCGGCAGGGGGGACACTGAAGCTTTCTTT TRBJ1-1 . TRBD1 TRBV30
CAWSRKGVDTQYF TGTGCCTGGAGTAGGAAGGGGGTGGATACGCAGTATTTT TRBJ2-3 few . TRBV30
CATGGQVDNEQFF TGTGCCACCGGCGGACAGGTAGATAATGAGCAGTTCTTC TRBJ2-1 . TRBD1 TRBV10-3
CASSSPGVADTQYF TGTGCCAGCTCATCCCCCGGAGTGGCAGATACGCAGTATTTT TRBJ2-3 . . TRBV18
CASSLLTGTDNSPLHF TGTGCCAGCAGCTTACTGACCGGGACAGATAATTCACCCCTCCACTTT TRBJ1-6 . TRBD1 TRBV7-9
CASSPQGQGNTEAFF TGTGCCAGCAGCCCTCAGGGGCAGGGGAACACTGAAGCTTTCTTT TRBJ1-1 . . TRBV9
CASTGDYGYTF TGTGCCAGTACCGGGGACTATGGCTACACCTTC TRBJ1-2 few . TRBV19
CASSPINGPYNEQFF TGTGCCAGCAGCCCCATTAATGGGCCCTACAATGAGCAGTTCTTC TRBJ2-1 . . TRBV7-3
CAWSAQDRGTAFF TGTGCCTGGAGTGCACAGGACAGGGGAACAGCTTTCTTT TRBJ1-1 once TRBD1 TRBV30
CASSRTWTGDNYGYTF TGCGCCAGCAGCCGTACCTGGACAGGGGACAACTATGGCTACACCTTC TRBJ1-2 . TRBD1 TRBV5-1
CASSYYEQYF TGTGCCAGCAGTTACTACGAGCAGTACTTC TRBJ2-7 . . TRBV7-3
CASSVLTGGAAGELFF TGTGCCAGCAGCGTATTGACAGGGGGCGCCGCCGGGGAGCTGTTTTTT TRBJ2-2 once TRBD1 TRBV9
CASSQDPDRGLAKNIQYF TGTGCCAGCAGCCAAGATCCCGACAGGGGGCTAGCCAAAAACATTCAGTACTTC TRBJ2-4 . TRBD1 TRBV3-1/TRBV3-2
CASSLGQGPAGELFF TGTGCCAGCAGCTTAGGCCAGGGGCCGGCCGGGGAGCTGTTTTTT TRBJ2-2 few . TRBV5-4
CASSLGGGTEAFF TGTGCCAGCAGTTTGGGGGGGGGAACTGAAGCTTTCTTT TRBJ1-1 once . TRBV12-3/TRBV12-4
CASSLVAGGNTEAFF TGTGCCAGCAGCTTAGTTGCAGGGGGGAACACTGAAGCTTTCTTT TRBJ1-1 many TRBD1 TRBV7-9